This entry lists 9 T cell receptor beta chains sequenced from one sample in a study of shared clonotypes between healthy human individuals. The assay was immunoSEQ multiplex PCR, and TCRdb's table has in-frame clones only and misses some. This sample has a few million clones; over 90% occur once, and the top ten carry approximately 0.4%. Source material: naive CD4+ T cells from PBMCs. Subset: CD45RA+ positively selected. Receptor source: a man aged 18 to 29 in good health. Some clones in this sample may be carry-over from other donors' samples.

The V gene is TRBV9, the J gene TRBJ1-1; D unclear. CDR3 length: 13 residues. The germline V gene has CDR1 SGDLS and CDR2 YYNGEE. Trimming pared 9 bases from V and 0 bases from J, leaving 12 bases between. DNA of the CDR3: TGTGCCACCACAGCTTACTTGAACACTGAAGCTTTCTTT. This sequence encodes CATTAYLNTEAFF.

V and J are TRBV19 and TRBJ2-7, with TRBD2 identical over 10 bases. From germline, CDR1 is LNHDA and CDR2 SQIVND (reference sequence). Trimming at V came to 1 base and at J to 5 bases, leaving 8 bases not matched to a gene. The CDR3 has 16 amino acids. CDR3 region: CASSIGSGRASHEQYF. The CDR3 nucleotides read TGTGCCAGTAGTATAGGCAGCGGGAGGGCCTCTCACGAGCAGTACTTC.

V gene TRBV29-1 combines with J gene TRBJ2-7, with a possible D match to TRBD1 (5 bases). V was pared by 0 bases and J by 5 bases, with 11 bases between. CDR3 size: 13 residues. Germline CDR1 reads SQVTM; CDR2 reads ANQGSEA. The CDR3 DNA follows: TGCAGCGTTGAAGACCAGACAGTGAACGAGCAGTACTTC. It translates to CSVEDQTVNEQYF.

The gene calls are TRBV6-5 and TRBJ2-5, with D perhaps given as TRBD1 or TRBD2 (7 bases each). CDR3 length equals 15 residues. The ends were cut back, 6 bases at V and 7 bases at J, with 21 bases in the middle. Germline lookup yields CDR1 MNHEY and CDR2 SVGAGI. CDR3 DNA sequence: TGTGCCAGCAGCCCCTCTAGCGGACAGGTTAGGACCCAGTACTTC. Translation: CASSPSSGQVRTQYF.

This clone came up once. The CDR3: CAWSVQLVGNTGELFF. Written as DNA, the CDR3 is TGTGCCTGGAGTGTTCAACTAGTTGGTAACACCGGGGAGCTGTTTTTT. The V call is TRBV30, the J call TRBJ2-2; D possibly corresponds to TRBD2 (5 bases). CDR1 is GTSNPN and CDR2 is SVGIG in the germline V gene (reference sequence). V lost 0 bases to trimming and J lost 2 bases, with 13 bases between them. CDR3 length equals 16 residues.

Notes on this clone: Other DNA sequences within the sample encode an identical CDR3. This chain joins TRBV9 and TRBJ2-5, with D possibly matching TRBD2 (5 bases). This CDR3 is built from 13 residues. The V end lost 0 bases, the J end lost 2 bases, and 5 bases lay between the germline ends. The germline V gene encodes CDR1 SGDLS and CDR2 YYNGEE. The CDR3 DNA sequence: TGTGCCAGCAGCGTAGCGGGGCAAGAGACCCAGTACTTC. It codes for CASSVAGQETQYF.

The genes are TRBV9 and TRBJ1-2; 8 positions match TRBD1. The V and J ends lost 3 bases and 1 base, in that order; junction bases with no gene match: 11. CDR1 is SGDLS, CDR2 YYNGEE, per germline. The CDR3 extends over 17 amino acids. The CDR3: CASSAGTGPSNNYGYTF. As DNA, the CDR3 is TGTGCCAGCAGCGCCGGGACAGGCCCGAGTAATAACTATGGCTACACCTTC.

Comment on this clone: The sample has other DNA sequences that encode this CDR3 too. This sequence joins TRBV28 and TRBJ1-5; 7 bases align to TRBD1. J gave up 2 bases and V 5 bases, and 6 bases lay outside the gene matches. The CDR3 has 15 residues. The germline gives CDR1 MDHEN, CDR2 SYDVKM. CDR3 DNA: TGTGCCAGCAGTAGGGACAGAGGGGGCAATCAGCCCCAGCATTTT. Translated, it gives CASSRDRGGNQPQHF.

The CDR3 sequence: CASSQSTGEGDTEAFF. The CDR3 region has the DNA TGCGCCAGCAGTCAGTCGACAGGGGAGGGGGACACTGAAGCTTTCTTT. V usage is TRBV23-1 and J usage is TRBJ1-1, with 8 nucleotides matching TRBD1. TRBV23-1 is treated as an ORF (open reading frame) with a function not yet certain. The V segment lost 3 bases and the J segment 3 bases; nucleotides outside the gene matches: 9. The CDR3 loop spans 16 amino acids.